These 8 T cell receptor beta chains originate from one sample sequenced in a study of graft-versus-host responses after intestinal transplantation. These receptors' antigens are unknown. TCRdb keeps only in-frame clones here, not all; method: immunoSEQ multiplex PCR. This sample has about 88,000 clones, with 75% to 95% found just once. The sample consisted of unstimulated CD4+ T cells sorted from spleen or lymph node cells, taken before transplant. Receptors originate from a human donor who was the organ donor for an intestinal transplant.

The rearrangement uses TRBV7-9 and TRBJ2-1, with TRBD2 matching over 9 bases. CDR1 SEHNR and CDR2 FQNEAQ come from the germline V gene (reference sequence). The CDR3 is 15 amino acids. Trimming at V came to 1 base and at J to 3 bases, leaving 1 base not matched to a gene. CDR3 protein: CASSLGRGGYNEQFF. For the CDR3, the DNA is TGTGCCAGCAGCTTAGGGCGGGGGGGCTACAATGAGCAGTTCTTC.

The chain couples TRBV5-4 to TRBJ2-5, with 8 nucleotides matching TRBD2. CDR1 is SGHNT, CDR2 YYREEE, per germline (reference sequence). The CDR3 contains 15 residues. V dropped 2 bases and J dropped 5; count of bases not matched to a gene: 8. DNA of the CDR3: TGTGCCAGCAGCTTAGCGGGAGTGGGGGGGGAGACCCAGTACTTC. It yields the protein CASSLAGVGGETQYF.

This sequence joins TRBV25-1 and TRBJ2-5, with D perhaps matching TRBD2 (5 bases). Germline CDR1 and CDR2: MGHDK and SYGVNS. V was clipped by 1 base and J by 1 base, with 7 bases between them. The CDR3 sequence is 14 residues long. CDR3 residues: CASSESRGQETQYF. The CDR3 DNA reads TGTGCCAGCAGTGAATCCCGGGGCCAAGAGACCCAGTACTTC.

The chain combines TRBV5-1 with TRBJ2-1, with 12 bases aligning to TRBD1. The CDR3 has 17 residues. Germline lookup yields CDR1 SGHRS and CDR2 YFSETQ. The ends lost 4 bases at V and 2 bases at J; junction bases unmatched: 7. The CDR3 nucleotides are TGCGCCAGCAGCCTGACCGGGACAGGGGGCCCCTACAATGAGCAGTTCTTC. This sequence encodes CASSLTGTGGPYNEQFF.

V is TRBV28 and J is TRBJ1-2; 12 bases agree with TRBD1. The germline V gene encodes CDR1 MDHEN and CDR2 SYDVKM. V lost 10 bases and J lost 4; bases outside the gene matches: 10. The CDR3 is made up of 15 amino acids. The CDR3 nucleotides read TGTGCCATCGGGACAGGGGGCGGAGTAGGCTATGGCTACACCTTC. This sequence encodes CAIGTGGGVGYGYTF.

The chain uses TRBV9 and TRBJ2-3; 11 bases align to TRBD2. The CDR3 consists of 19 residues. J was trimmed by 2 bases and V by 0 bases; bases with no gene match: 11. Germline assignment: CDR1 SGDLS and CDR2 YYNGEE. CDR3 amino acids: CASSVDPGVAGGNTDTQYF. In DNA form, the CDR3 reads TGTGCCAGCAGCGTAGACCCCGGGGTAGCGGGGGGGAACACAGATACGCAGTATTTT.

As DNA, the CDR3 is TGTGCCAGCAGCTTGGTTCTTCGGGAGGGCCCGGATGAGCAGTTCTTC. Residues: CASSLVLREGPDEQFF. V usage is TRBV5-4 and J usage is TRBJ2-1; 8 bases agree with TRBD2. After removal of 0 bases from V and 8 bases from J, the junction contained 10 bases not matched to a gene. Germline values: CDR1 SGHNT, CDR2 YYREEE (reference sequence). The CDR3 spans 16 residues.

The genes are TRBV21-1 and TRBJ2-6; the table gives TRBD1 as D, unverified against the DNA. TRBV21-1 is given as a pseudogene. This CDR3 is built from 18 residues. The CDR3 nucleotides are TGTGCCAGCAGCACCCGACAGGGTCACAACTCTGGGGCCAACGTCCTGACTTTC. Protein sequence: CASSTRQGHNSGANVLTF.